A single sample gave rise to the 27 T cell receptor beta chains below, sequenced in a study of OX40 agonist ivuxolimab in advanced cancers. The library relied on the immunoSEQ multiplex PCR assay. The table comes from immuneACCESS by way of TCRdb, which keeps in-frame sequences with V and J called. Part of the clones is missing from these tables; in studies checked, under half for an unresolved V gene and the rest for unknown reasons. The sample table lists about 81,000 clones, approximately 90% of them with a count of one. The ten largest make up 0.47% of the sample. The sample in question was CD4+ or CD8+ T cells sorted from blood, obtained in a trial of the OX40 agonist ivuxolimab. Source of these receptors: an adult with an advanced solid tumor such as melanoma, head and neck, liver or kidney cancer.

CDR3 amino acids: CASSLAGGTYNEQFF. For the CDR3, the DNA is TGTGCCAGCTCGCTAGCGGGGGGAACCTACAATGAGCAGTTCTTC. This rearrangement joins TRBV18 to TRBJ2-1; 11 nucleotides match TRBD2. Germline V gene sequence: CDR1 KGHSH, CDR2 LQKENI. The V gene end was trimmed by 6 bases and the J gene end by 2 bases; junction bases not matched to a gene: 3. The CDR3 spans 15 residues.

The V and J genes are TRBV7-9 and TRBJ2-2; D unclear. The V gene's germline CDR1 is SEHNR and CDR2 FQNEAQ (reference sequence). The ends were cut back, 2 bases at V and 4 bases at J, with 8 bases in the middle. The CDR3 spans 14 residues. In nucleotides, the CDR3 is TGTGCCAGCAGCTTATGGGAAGCCACCGGGGAGCTGTTTTTT. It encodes CASSLWEATGELFF.

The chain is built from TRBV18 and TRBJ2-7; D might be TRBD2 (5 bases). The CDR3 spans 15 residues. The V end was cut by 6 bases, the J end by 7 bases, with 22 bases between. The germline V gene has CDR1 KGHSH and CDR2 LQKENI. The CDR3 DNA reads TGTGCCAGCTCGGCATGGACTCTTCTCACAACAGAGCAGTACTTC. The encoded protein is CASSAWTLLTTEQYF.

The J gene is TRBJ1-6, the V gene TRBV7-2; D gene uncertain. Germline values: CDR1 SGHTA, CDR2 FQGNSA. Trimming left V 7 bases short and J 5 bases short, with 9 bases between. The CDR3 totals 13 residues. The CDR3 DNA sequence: TGTGCCAGCACCCAGAACAATAATTCACCCCTCCACTTT. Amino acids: CASTQNNNSPLHF.

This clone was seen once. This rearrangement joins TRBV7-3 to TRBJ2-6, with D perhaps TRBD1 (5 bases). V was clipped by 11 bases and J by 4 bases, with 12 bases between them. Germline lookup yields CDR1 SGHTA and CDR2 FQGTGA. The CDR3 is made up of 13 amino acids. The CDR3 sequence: CAYRGPGANVLTF. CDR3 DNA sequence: TGTGCCTATAGGGGTCCGGGGGCCAACGTCCTGACTTTC.

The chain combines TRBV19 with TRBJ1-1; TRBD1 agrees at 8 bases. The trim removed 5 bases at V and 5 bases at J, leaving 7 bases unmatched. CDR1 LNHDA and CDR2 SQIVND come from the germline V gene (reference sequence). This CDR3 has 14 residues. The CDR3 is CASSLDRGSTEAFF. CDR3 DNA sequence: TGTGCCAGTAGTCTCGACAGGGGAAGTACTGAAGCTTTCTTT. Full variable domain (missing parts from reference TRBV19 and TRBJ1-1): DGGITQSPKYLFRKEGQNVTLSCEQNLNHDAMYWYRQDPGQGLRLIYYSQIVNDFQKGDIAEGYSVSREKKESFPLTVTSAQKNPTAFYLCASSLDRGSTEAFFGQGTRLTVV.

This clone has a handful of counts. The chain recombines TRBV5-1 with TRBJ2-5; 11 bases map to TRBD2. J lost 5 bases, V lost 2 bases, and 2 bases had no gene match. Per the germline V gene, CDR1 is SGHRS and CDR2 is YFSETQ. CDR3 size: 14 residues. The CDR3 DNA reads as TGCGCCAGCAGCTTACCTAGCGGGGGGGAGACCCAGTACTTC. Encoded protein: CASSLPSGGETQYF.

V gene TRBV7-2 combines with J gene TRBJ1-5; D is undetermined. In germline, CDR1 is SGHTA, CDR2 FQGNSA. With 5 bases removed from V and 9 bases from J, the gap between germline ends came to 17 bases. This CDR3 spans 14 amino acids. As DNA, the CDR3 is TGTGCCAGCAGCCCCGGAATTACATCACGGCCCCAGCATTTT. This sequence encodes CASSPGITSRPQHF.

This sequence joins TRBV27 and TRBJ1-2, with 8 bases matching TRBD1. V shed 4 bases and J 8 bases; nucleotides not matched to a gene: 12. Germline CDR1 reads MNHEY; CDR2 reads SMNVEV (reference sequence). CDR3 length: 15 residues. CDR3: CASSSGGQGAWGYTF. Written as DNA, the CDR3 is TGTGCCAGCAGTTCCGGCGGGCAGGGGGCTTGGGGCTACACCTTC.

Here the CDR3 reads CASSLKRHNNEKLFF. CDR3 DNA: TGTGCCAGCAGCTTGAAACGGCATAATAATGAAAAACTGTTTTTT. The chain uses TRBV5-4 and TRBJ1-4; D is undetermined. Germline V lookup: CDR1 SGHNT, CDR2 YYREEE (reference sequence). This CDR3 is built from 15 residues. The V end lost 1 base, the J end lost 4 bases, and 11 bases lay between the germline ends.

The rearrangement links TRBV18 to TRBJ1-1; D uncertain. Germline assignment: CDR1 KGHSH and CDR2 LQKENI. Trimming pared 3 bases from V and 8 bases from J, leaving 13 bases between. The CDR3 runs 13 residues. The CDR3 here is CASSPGATREAFF. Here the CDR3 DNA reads TGTGCCAGCTCACCTGGCGCGACAAGGGAAGCTTTCTTT.

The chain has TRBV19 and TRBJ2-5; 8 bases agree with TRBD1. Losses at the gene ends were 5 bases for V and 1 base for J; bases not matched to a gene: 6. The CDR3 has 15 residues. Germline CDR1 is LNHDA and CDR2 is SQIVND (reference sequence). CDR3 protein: CASSPSQGAQETQYF. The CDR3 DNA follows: TGTGCCAGTAGTCCCTCTCAGGGGGCCCAAGAGACCCAGTACTTC.

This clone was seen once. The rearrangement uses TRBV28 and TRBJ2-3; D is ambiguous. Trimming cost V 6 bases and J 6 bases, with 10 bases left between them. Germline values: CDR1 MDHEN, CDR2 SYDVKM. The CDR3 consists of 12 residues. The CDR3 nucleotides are TGTGCCAGCAGCTTCACGTCCGATACGCAGTATTTT. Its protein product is CASSFTSDTQYF.

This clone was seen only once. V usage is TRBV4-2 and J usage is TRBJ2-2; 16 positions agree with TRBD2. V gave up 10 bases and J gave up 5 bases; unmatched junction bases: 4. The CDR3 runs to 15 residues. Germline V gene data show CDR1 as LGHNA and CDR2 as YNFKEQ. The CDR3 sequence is CATSGLAGGTGELFF. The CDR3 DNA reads TGTGCCACCTCGGGACTAGCGGGGGGGACCGGGGAGCTGTTTTTT.

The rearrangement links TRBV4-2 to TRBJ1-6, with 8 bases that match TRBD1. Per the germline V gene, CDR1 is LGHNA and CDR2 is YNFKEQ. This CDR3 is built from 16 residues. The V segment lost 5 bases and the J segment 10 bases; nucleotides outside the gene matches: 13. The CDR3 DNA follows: TGTGCCAGCAGCACTGGACAGGGAGGGACTGGGTCACCCCTCCACTTT. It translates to CASSTGQGGTGSPLHF.

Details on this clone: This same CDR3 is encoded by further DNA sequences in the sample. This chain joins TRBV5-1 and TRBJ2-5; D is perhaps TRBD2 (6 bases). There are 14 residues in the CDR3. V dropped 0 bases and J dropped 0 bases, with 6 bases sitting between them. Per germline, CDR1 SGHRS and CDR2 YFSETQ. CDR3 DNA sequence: TGCGCCAGCAGCTTGGCGGGGGACCAAGAGACCCAGTACTTC. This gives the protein CASSLAGDQETQYF.

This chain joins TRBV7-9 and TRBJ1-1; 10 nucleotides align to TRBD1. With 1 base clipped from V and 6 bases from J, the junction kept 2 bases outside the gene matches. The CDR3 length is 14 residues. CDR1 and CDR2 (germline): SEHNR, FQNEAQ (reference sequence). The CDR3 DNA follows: TGTGCCAGCAGCTTAGGACAGGGGGCGCCTGAAGCTTTCTTT. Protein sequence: CASSLGQGAPEAFF.

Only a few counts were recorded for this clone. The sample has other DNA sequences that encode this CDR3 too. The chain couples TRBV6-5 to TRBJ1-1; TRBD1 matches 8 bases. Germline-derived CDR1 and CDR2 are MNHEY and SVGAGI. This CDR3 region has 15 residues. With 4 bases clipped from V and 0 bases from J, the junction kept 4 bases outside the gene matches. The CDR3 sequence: CASSSWDRLNTEAFF. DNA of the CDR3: TGTGCCAGCAGTTCGTGGGACAGGCTGAACACTGAAGCTTTCTTT.

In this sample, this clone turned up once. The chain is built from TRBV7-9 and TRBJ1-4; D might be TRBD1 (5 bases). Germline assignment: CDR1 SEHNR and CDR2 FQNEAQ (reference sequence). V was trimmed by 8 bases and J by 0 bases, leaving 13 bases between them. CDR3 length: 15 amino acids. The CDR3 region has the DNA TGTGCCAGCGGGGAGGCGGGGGCAACTAATGAAAAACTGTTTTTT. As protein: CASGEAGATNEKLFF.

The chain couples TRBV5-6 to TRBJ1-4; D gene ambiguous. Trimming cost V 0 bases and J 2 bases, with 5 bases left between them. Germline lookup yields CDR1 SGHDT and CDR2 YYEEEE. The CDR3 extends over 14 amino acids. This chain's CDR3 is CASSLGSTNEKLFF. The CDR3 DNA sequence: TGTGCCAGCAGCTTGGGAAGCACTAATGAAAAACTGTTTTTT.

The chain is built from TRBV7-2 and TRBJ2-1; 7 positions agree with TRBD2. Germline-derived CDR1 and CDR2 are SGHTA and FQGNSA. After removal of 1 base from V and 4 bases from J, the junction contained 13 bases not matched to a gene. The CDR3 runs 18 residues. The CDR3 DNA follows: TGTGCCAGCAGCTTAGGCCCCCTCCTAGTGGGGGGGTACAATGAGCAGTTCTTC. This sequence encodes CASSLGPLLVGGYNEQFF. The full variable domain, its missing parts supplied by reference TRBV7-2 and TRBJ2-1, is GAGVSQSPSNKVTEKGKDVELRCDPISGHTALYWYRQSLGQGLEFLIYFQGNSAPDKSGLPSDRFSAERTGGSVSTLTIQRTQQEDSAVYLCASSLGPLLVGGYNEQFFGPGTRLTVL.

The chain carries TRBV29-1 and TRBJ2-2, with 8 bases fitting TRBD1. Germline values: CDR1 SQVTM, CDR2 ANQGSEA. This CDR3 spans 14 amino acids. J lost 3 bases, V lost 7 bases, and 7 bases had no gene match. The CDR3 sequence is CSARTGPDTGELFF. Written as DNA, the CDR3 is TGCAGCGCCCGGACAGGGCCCGACACCGGGGAGCTGTTTTTT.

The CDR3 DNA is TGTGCCAGCTCACCGGGACTAGTTTCCTACGAGCAGTACTTC. Translation: CASSPGLVSYEQYF. The V call is TRBV18, the J call TRBJ2-7, with 8 bases identical to TRBD2. Per germline, CDR1 KGHSH and CDR2 LQKENI. CDR3 size: 14 residues. With 3 bases clipped from V and 1 base from J, the junction kept 2 bases outside the gene matches.

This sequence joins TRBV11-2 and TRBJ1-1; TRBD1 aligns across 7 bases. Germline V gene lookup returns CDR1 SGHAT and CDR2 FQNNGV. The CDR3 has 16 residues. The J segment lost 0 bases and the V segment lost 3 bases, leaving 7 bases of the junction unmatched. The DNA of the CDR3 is TGTGCCAGCAGCTTGGGGACAGCCTTTATGAACACTGAAGCTTTCTTT. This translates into CASSLGTAFMNTEAFF. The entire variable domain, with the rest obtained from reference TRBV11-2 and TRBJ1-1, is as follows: EAGVAQSPRYKIIEKRQSVAFWCNPISGHATLYWYQQILGQGPKLLIQFQNNGVVDDSQLPKDRFSAERLKGVDSTLKIQPAKLEDSAVYLCASSLGTAFMNTEAFFGQGTRLTVV.

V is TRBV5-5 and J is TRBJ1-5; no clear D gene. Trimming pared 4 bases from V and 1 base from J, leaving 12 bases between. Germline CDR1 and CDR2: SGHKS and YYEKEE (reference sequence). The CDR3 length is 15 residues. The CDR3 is CASSREPESNQPQHF. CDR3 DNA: TGTGCCAGCAGCCGAGAGCCAGAGAGCAATCAGCCCCAGCATTTT. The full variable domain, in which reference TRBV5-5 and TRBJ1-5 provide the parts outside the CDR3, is DAGVTQSPTHLIKTRGQQVTLRCSPISGHKSVSWYQQVLGQGPQFIFQYYEKEERGRGNFPDRFSARQFPNYSSELNVNALLLGDSALYLCASSREPESNQPQHFGDGTRLSIL.

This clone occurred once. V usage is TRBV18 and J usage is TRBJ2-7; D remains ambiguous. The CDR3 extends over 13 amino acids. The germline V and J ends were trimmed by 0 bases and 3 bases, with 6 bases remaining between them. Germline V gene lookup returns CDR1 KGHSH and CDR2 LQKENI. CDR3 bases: TGTGCCAGCTCACCACCAGAGCTCTACGAGCAGTACTTC. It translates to CASSPPELYEQYF.

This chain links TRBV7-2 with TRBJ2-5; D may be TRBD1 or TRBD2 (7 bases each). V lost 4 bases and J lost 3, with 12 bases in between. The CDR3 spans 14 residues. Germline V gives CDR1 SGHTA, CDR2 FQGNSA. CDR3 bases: TGTGCCAGCAGCTCCCAGGGGGGGGAAGAGACCCAGTACTTC. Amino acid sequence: CASSSQGGEETQYF. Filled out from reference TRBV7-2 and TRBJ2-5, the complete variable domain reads GAGVSQSPSNKVTEKGKDVELRCDPISGHTALYWYRQSLGQGLEFLIYFQGNSAPDKSGLPSDRFSAERTGGSVSTLTIQRTQQEDSAVYLCASSSQGGEETQYFGPGTRLLVL.